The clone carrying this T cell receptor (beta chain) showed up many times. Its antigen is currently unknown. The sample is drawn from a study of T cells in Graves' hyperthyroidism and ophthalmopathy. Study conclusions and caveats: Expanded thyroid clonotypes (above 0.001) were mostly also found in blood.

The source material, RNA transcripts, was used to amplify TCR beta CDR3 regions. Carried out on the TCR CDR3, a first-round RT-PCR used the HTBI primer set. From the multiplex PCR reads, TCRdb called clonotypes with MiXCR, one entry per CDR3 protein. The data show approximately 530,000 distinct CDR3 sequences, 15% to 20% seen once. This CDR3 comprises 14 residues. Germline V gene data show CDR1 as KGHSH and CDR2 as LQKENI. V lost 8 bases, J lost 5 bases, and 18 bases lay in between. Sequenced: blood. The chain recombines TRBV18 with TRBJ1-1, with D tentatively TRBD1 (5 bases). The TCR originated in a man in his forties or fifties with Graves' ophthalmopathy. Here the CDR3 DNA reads TGTGCCAGCAGCCCCCCGACTGGGGGTACTGAAGCTTTCTTT. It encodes CASSPPTGGTEAFF.